This T cell receptor (beta chain) comes out of a study of OX40 agonist ivuxolimab in advanced cancers. For the study at large: Cohort: more than 75% men, mean age 60, aged about 20 to 80.

Clones were sequenced by immunoSEQ multiplex PCR, and TCRdb holds only the in-frame ones, with some missing. In the table there are 76,000 or so clones, around nine tenths of which are singletons. The CDR3 is 15 residues long. Per germline, CDR1 MNHNY and CDR2 SVGAGI (reference sequence). Trimming took off 3 bases at V and 5 bases at J, with 11 bases between the two ends. This receptor was taken from an adult with an advanced solid tumor such as melanoma, head and neck, liver or kidney cancer. Sequencing used CD4+ or CD8+ T cells sorted from blood, obtained in a trial of the OX40 agonist ivuxolimab. This chain connects TRBV6-6 to TRBJ1-6; D remains unclear. CDR3 in amino acids: CASSYMSVDNSPLHF. The CDR3 nucleotides read TGTGCCAGCAGTTATATGTCAGTTGATAATTCACCCCTCCACTTT.